This TCR beta chain is drawn from a study of shared clonotypes between healthy human individuals. CDR1 is MNHNY, CDR2 SVGAGI, per germline (reference sequence). The CDR3 extends over 15 amino acids. The V end lost 0 bases, the J end lost 4 bases, and 12 bases lay between the germline ends. Sequenced by immunoSEQ multiplex PCR; TCRdb stores in-frame clones only, minus some. The sample lists about 2.4 million clones; approximately 93% were seen once. Sequencing was performed on naive CD4+ T cells from PBMCs. As for subset: CD45RA+ positively selected. V is TRBV6-6 and J is TRBJ1-1; unclear D gene. The sequence was collected from a man aged 18 to 35 in good health. Some clones in this sample may be carry-over from other donors' samples. The CDR3 nucleotides are TGTGCCAGCAGTTACTCGGTCGCCCCAGGCACTGAAGCTTTCTTT. Translating gives CASSYSVAPGTEAFF.